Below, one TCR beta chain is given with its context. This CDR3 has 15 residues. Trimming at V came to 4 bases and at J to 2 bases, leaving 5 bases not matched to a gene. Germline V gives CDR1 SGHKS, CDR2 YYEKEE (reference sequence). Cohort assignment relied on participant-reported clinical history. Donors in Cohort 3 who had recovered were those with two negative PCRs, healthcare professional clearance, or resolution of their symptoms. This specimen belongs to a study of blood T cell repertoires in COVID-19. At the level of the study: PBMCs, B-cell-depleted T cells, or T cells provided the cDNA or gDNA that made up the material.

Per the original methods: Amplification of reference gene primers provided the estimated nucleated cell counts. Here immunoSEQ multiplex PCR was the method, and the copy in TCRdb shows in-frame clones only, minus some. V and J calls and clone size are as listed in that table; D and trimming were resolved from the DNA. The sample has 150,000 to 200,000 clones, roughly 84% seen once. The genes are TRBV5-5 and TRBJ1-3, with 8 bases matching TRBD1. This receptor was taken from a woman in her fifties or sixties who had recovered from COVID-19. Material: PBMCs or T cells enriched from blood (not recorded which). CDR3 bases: TGTGCCAGCAGCATCACAGGGGGGACTGGAAACACCATATATTTT. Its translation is CASSITGGTGNTIYF.